This paragraph reports one T cell receptor (beta chain). The read terminates 3 residues before the CDR3 end, so the remaining end is supplied by the germline J gene. TCRdb keeps only in-frame clones here, not all; method: immunoSEQ multiplex PCR. The sample yields 50,000 to 65,000 clones, of which the top ten take up 0.8% to 1%. The J segment lost 1 base and the V segment lost 8 bases, leaving 4 bases of the junction unmatched. This CDR3 is built from 13 residues. CDR1 WNHNN and CDR2 SYGVQD come from the germline V gene (reference sequence). This entry comes from a study of Tregs in tolerant kidney transplant recipients.

The origin of this receptor is a human donor who received a combined kidney and bone marrow transplant. The source material was CD4+ T cells from blood, sampled before the transplant. The J gene is TRBJ2-7, the V gene TRBV10-1, with TRBD1 matching 8 bases. Incomplete CDR3 DNA: TGCGCCAGCGGACAGGGTGGGTCCTACGAG. This codes for CASGQGGSYE. The whole CDR3 sequence reads CASGQGGSYEQYF.